This T cell receptor (beta chain) came from a study of blood T cell repertoires in COVID-19. Only in-frame clones appear in the TCRdb table, and some are missing; sequencing was by immunoSEQ multiplex PCR. The sample has a few hundred thousand clones; 90% are singletons. The germline V gene has CDR1 SGDLS and CDR2 YYNGEE. Trimming pared 2 bases from V and 0 bases from J, leaving 12 bases between. CDR3 length equals 16 residues. The chain employs TRBV9 and TRBJ2-4; D possibly corresponds to TRBD2 (6 bases). The clonotype comes from a woman in her forties with COVID-19, enrolled during active disease. Sequencing input: peripheral blood. The CDR3 reads CASSVDPGLAKNIQYF. The CDR3 nucleotides are TGTGCCAGCAGCGTGGACCCGGGACTAGCCAAAAACATTCAGTACTTC. The full variable domain, in which reference TRBV9 and TRBJ2-4 provide the parts outside the CDR3, is DSGVTQTPKHLITATGQRVTLRCSPRSGDLSVYWYQQSLDQGLQFLIQYYNGEERAKGNILERFSAQQFPDLHSELNLSSLELGDSALYFCASSVDPGLAKNIQYFGAGTRLSVL.